This TCR beta chain was found in a study of OX40 agonist ivuxolimab in advanced cancers. With respect to the entire study: Ivuxolimab was a fully human IgG2 agonistic monoclonal antibody targeting the costimulatory receptor OX40 (CD134). Intravenous ivuxolimab was administered to patients every 2 weeks at six dose levels: 0.01, 0.1, 0.3, 1.5, 3 and 10 mg/kg. Of the roughly 51 dose-escalation patients, hepatocellular carcinoma was present in about 20, melanoma in around 15, renal cell carcinoma in 9 and head and neck cancer in 9. In the dose-escalation cohort, approximately 80% of patients were male, and the mean age was approximately 60 years with a range of 23 to 79. Prior anti-PD-1, anti-PD-L1 or anti-CTLA-4 therapy was permitted, and approximately 40% of dose-escalation patients had received checkpoint inhibitors. Partial responses occurred in three dose-escalation patients, of whom one had hepatocellular carcinoma and two had cutaneous melanoma. Peripheral TCRbeta sequencing aimed to test whether ivuxolimab altered TCR sequence diversity and caused clonal T-cell expansion. The paper covers the monotherapy dose-escalation part of the phase I ivuxolimab trial, which included N of about 56 patients. Findings and caveats that apply to the study as a whole: At doses of 0.1 to 3.0 mg/kg, clonal expansion of both CD4+ and CD8+ blood T cells was observed from baseline to week 6. Low levels of normalized T-cell clonal expansion were also seen in some patients who did not respond. After ivuxolimab, expanded clones were on average more numerous among CD8+ T cells than among CD4+ T cells. Antigen specificity was not determined for the clonally expanded peripheral T cells. In partial responders in the 0.1-3.0 mg/kg groups, normalized peripheral clonal expansion was found to be among the lowest, especially among CD8+ T cells.

The trial excluded patients who had a history of autoimmune disease or were on systemic immunosuppression. Peripheral blood for TCR sequencing was collected from all dose cohorts at baseline, on cycle 4 day 1, and on cycle 7 day 1. The samples were taken from a phase I, first-in-human, multicenter, open-label dose-escalation trial of ivuxolimab. Adults with locally advanced or metastatic head and neck squamous cell, hepatocellular, melanoma or renal cell carcinoma were enrolled in the trial. Before TCR sequencing, CD4+ T cells and CD8+ T cells were sorted from peripheral blood as separate populations. At the junction V is shortened by 4 bases and J by 10 bases, with 11 bases in between. The CDR3 has 11 amino acids, counting the end cysteine and phenylalanine. The read is trimmed to its CDR3 DNA, 33 bases read in frame from base 1. The germline V gene encodes CDR1 SGHNT and CDR2 YYREEE (reference sequence).

As to this clone: There is no known antigen for this receptor. The record has no base qualities; no much larger clone is one base away.

To sequence the TCRbeta CDR3 region, genomic DNA was isolated from the sorted cells. The immunoSEQ Assay was used for sequencing of TCRbeta CDR3 regions. The source is immuneACCESS, and TCRdb retained only in-frame sequences with V and J called. Part of the clones is not carried over; for the studies checked, unresolved V genes explain less than half of this, and the remainder is unexplained. Across this sample there are 50,000 or so clones, with 86% seen only once. The ten largest clones capture approximately 7% of the sample. This clonotype was obtained from an adult with an advanced solid tumor such as melanoma, head and neck, liver or kidney cancer. The rearrangement joined TRBV5-4 to TRBJ1-2; TRBD1 is perhaps the D gene, given 6 matching bases. Specimen: CD4+ or CD8+ T cells sorted from blood, collected in a trial of the OX40 agonist ivuxolimab. At the DNA level, the sequence is TGTGCCAGCAGCCGGGACATCGACTACACCTTC. Translation gives CASSRDIDYTF.